The entry that follows covers one T cell receptor beta chain sequence. Its specificity is not known. These data originate in a study of human T cells and chemical hapten exposure. At the level of the study: Patch testing was performed with 0.01% DPC on the upper back, with reading at 6 days.

V gave up 1 base and J gave up 0 bases; unmatched junction bases: 9. The CDR3 has 16 residues. CDR1 is DFQATT, CDR2 SNEGSKA, per germline (reference sequence). As the library was built, unique molecular identifiers were attached to individual cDNA molecules. TCRdb re-analysed the RACE reads in MiXCR, keeping a single row per CDR3 protein. The sample has nearly 350,000 distinct CDR3 sequences, around 6.9% seen once. Points from the study as a whole: Counts of expanded TCRs (at PT1) showed a positive correlation with patch test score.

Time point specified: patch test 1, 2 weeks after DPC sensitization. The treatment here: therapeutic diphenylcyclopropenone sensitization with weekly scalp DPC. Patients had alopecia, were aged 18 to 70, and were not pregnant. Here the sequenced sample was whole blood, taken in connection with sensitization to the hapten diphenylcyclopropenone (DPC). The chain is built from TRBV20-1 and TRBJ2-7; 7 positions match TRBD2. This receptor was obtained from a woman in her late teens or twenties with alopecia areata. Some clones in this sample may be carry-over from other donors' samples. CDR3 in DNA: TGCAGTGCTAGAGCCCCGGGGGGTACCAGCTCCTACGAGCAGTACTTC. Translation: CSARAPGGTSSYEQYF.